What follows is one T cell receptor (beta chain) and its context. Trimming removed 4 bases at V and 4 bases at J, with 8 bases between. The CDR3 runs to 13 residues. Germline V gene data show CDR1 as SGHAT and CDR2 as FQNNGV. The data originate from a study of Ad26.COV2.S vaccination and SARS-CoV-2 variants. Study-wide background: Enrolled in COV1001, the donor was in the Ad26.COV2.S trial arm, which received the vaccine. Participants got Ad26.COV2.S intramuscularly, once or twice 56 days apart.

Only in-frame clones appear in the TCRdb table, and some are missing; sequencing was by immunoSEQ multiplex PCR. In the table there are 400,000 or so clones, roughly nine tenths of which are singletons. Noted treatment: some 20 received Ad26.COV2.S at low or high dose, single or two shots; about 5 received placebo; per-sample allocation not given. Sampling was done on day 63 after the first vaccine or placebo injection. Sequenced here: peripheral blood, sampled in a trial of Ad26.COV2.S vaccine versus placebo. The receptor's source is a person between 18 and 60 years old who received the Ad26.COV2.S COVID-19 vaccine or a placebo. This rearrangement joins TRBV11-2 to TRBJ1-3; D perhaps matches TRBD1 (6 bases). This CDR3 is CASSSGQGNTIYF. The CDR3 DNA sequence: TGTGCCAGCAGCTCTGGACAGGGAAACACCATATATTTT.